This T cell receptor (beta chain) originates from a study of T cells after yellow fever vaccination. Findings and limits, study-wide: On re-exposure, the response was weaker but peaked faster, at day 5 versus 15. CD4 and CD8 compartments shared a small share of clonotypes. A large majority of primary-vaccination clones showed up again after the booster (about 96% CD4, around 90% CD8).

This clonotype was seen repeatedly, ten times or more. Its antigen is unidentified. They built TCR cDNA with 5'RACE template switching, a step that put in a universal primer site and UMIs. TCRdb called the 5' RACE reads again in MiXCR, with one record for every CDR3 protein. Of hundreds of thousands of distinct CDR3 sequences in the sample, approximately 13% were seen once. V was trimmed by 7 bases and J by 5 bases, leaving 19 bases between them. This CDR3 is 15 amino acids long. Germline assignment: CDR1 MNHNS and CDR2 SASEGT. The rearrangement joins TRBV6-1 to TRBJ2-3; the D gene could be TRBD1 or TRBD2 (6 bases each). The TCR was taken from a man aged 30 to 45 who received the YFV17D yellow fever vaccine. This material consisted of PBMCs, taken on the day of the yellow fever booster vaccination. As DNA, the CDR3 is TGTGCCAGCAACCCAATGTGGGGGGCCGAAGATACGCAGTATTTT. Translated: CASNPMWGAEDTQYF.